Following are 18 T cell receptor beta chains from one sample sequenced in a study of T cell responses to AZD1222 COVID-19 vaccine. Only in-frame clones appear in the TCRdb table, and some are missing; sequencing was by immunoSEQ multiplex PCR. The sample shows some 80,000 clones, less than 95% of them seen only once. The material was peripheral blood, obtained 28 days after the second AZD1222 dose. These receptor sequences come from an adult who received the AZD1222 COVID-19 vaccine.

In nucleotides, the CDR3 is TGTGCAAGTCGCTTAGCTCGGCTGGTAAGCTATGGCTACACCTTC. Amino acids: CASRLARLVSYGYTF. This rearrangement joins TRBV12-2 to TRBJ1-2. TRBV12-2 is labeled a pseudogene. The CDR3 contains 15 residues.

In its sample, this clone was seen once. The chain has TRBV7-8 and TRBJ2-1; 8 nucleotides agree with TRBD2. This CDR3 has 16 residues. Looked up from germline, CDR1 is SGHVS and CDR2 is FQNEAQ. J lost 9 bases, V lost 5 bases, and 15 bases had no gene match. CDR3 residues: CASSPPPSGSWGEQFF. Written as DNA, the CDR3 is TGTGCCAGCAGCCCCCCCCCTAGCGGGTCCTGGGGTGAGCAGTTCTTC.

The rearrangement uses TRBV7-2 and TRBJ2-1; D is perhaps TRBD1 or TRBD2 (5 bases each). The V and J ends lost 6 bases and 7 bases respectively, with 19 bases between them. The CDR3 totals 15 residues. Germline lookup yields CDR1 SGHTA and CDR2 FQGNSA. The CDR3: CASRDRDRNRNEQFF. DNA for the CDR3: TGTGCCAGCAGGGACCGGGACCGCAATCGGAATGAGCAGTTCTTC. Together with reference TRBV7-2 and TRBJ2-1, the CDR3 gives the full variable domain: GAGVSQSPSNKVTEKGKDVELRCDPISGHTALYWYRQSLGQGLEFLIYFQGNSAPDKSGLPSDRFSAERTGGSVSTLTIQRTQQEDSAVYLCASRDRDRNRNEQFFGPGTRLTVL.

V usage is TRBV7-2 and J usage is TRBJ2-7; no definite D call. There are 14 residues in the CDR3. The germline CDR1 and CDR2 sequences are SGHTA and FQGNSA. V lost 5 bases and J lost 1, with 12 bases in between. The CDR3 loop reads CASSPGRPSYEQYF. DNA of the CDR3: TGTGCCAGCAGCCCCGGTCGCCCTTCCTACGAGCAGTACTTC.

The CDR3 is CASSIQGGYNEQFF. The DNA of the CDR3 is TGTGCCAGCAGCATACAGGGTGGGTACAATGAGCAGTTCTTC. The chain recombines TRBV7-3 with TRBJ2-1, with D tentatively TRBD1 (6 bases). V was trimmed by 5 bases and J by 4 bases, leaving 12 bases between them. The CDR3 runs to 14 residues. Germline V gene data show CDR1 as SGHTA and CDR2 as FQGTGA. Variable domain in full (rest from reference TRBV7-3 and TRBJ2-1): GAGVSQTPSNKVTEKGKYVELRCDPISGHTALYWYRQSLGQGPEFLIYFQGTGAADDSGLPNDRFFAVRPEGSVSTLKIQRTERGDSAVYLCASSIQGGYNEQFFGPGTRLTVL.

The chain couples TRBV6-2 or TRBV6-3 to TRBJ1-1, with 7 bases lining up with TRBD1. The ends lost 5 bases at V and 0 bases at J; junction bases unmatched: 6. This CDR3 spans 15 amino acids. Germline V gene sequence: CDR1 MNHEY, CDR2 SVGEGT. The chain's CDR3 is CASSKPTGLNTEAFF. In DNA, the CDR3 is TGTGCCAGCAGTAAACCGACAGGGTTGAACACTGAAGCTTTCTTT.

CDR3 bases: TGTGCCAGTGCCCCCAGCGGCCCTAGCACAGATACGCAGTATTTT. Translating it yields CASAPSGPSTDTQYF. The V gene is TRBV6-5, the J gene TRBJ2-3; D might be TRBD2 (5 bases). CDR3 size: 15 residues. CDR1 is MNHEY and CDR2 is SVGAGI in the germline V gene. V shed 9 bases and J shed 0 bases, with 16 bases lying between them.

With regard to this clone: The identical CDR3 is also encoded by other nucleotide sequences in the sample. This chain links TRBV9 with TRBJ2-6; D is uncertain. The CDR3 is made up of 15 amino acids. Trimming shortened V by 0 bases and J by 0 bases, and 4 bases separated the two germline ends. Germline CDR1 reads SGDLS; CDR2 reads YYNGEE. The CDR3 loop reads CASSVGGSGANVLTF. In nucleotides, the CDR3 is TGTGCCAGCAGCGTAGGGGGCTCTGGGGCCAACGTCCTGACTTTC.

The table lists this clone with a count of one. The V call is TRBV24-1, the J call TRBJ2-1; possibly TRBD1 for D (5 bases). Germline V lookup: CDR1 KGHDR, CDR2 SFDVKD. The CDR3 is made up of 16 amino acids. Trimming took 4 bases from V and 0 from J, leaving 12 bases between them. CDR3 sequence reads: CATSEPQAYSYNEQFF. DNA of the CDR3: TGTGCCACCAGTGAACCACAGGCTTACTCCTACAATGAGCAGTTCTTC.

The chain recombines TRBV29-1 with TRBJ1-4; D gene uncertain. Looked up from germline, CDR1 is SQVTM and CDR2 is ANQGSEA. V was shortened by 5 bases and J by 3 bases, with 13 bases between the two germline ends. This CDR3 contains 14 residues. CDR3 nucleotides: TGCAGCGTTTCCTCGGGCGCCGCTAATGAAAAACTGTTTTTT. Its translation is CSVSSGAANEKLFF.

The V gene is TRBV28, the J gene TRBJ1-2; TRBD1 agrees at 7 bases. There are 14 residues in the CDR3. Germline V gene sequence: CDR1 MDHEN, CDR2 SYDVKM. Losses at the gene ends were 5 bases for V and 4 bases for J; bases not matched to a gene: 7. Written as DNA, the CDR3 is TGTGCCAGCAGTCCCCAGGGACAGCGCTATGGCTACACCTTC. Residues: CASSPQGQRYGYTF.

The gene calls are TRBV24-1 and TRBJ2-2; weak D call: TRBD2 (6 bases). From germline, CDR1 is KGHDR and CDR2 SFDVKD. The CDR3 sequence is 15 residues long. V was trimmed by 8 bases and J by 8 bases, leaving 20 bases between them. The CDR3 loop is CATNNAEGRPGELFF. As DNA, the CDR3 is TGTGCCACCAACAACGCGGAGGGTAGGCCGGGGGAGCTGTTTTTT.

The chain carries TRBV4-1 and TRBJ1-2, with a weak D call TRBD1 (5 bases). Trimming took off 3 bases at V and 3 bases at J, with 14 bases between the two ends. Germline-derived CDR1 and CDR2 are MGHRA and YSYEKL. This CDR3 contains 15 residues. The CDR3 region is CASSQGTGADYGYTF. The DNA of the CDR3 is TGCGCCAGCAGCCAGGGAACCGGGGCTGACTATGGCTACACCTTC.

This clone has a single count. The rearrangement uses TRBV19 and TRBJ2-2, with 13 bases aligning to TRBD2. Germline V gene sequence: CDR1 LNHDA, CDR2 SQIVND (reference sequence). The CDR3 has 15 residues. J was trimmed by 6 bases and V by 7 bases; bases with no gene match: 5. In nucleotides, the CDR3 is TGTGCCAGTACCACTAGCGGGGGGGCTGCCGGGGAGCTGTTTTTT. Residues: CASTTSGGAAGELFF.

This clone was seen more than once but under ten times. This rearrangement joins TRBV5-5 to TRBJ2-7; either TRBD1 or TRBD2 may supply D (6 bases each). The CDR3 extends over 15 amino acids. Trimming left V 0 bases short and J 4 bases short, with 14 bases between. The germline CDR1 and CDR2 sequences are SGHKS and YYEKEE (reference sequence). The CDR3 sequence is CASSLVGGYLYEQYF. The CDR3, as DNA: TGTGCCAGCAGCTTGGTCGGGGGCTATTTATACGAGCAGTACTTC. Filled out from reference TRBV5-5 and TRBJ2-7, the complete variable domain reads DAGVTQSPTHLIKTRGQQVTLRCSPISGHKSVSWYQQVLGQGPQFIFQYYEKEERGRGNFPDRFSARQFPNYSSELNVNALLLGDSALYLCASSLVGGYLYEQYFGPGTRLTVT.

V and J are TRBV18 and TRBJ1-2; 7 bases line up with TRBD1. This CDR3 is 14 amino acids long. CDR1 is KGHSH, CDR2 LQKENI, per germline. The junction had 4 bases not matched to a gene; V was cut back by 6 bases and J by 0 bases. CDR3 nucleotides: TGTGCCAGCTCCCGGGACAGTACTAACTATGGCTACACCTTC. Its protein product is CASSRDSTNYGYTF.

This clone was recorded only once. This CDR3 reads CAISPSSGREGETQYF. DNA for the CDR3: TGTGCCATCAGCCCCTCTTCCGGCAGGGAGGGAGAGACCCAGTACTTC. This chain joins TRBV10-3 and TRBJ2-5, with TRBD2 identical over 7 bases. CDR3 size: 16 residues. The V gene's germline CDR1 is ENHRY and CDR2 SYGVKD. V dropped 6 bases and J dropped 4; count of bases not matched to a gene: 14.

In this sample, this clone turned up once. The CDR3 coding sequence is TGTGCCATCAGTGAGCCGGGGGAGGGGGCGGATGGCTACACCTTC. Protein: CAISEPGEGADGYTF. The chain is built from TRBV10-3 and TRBJ1-2; 7 bases match TRBD1. The V gene's germline CDR1 is ENHRY and CDR2 SYGVKD. The CDR3 has 15 residues. The V and J ends lost 2 bases and 6 bases, in that order; junction bases with no gene match: 9.